The 23 T cell receptor beta chains given below trace back to one sample, sequenced in a study of T cells in Graves' hyperthyroidism and ophthalmopathy. Amplification yielded TCR beta CDR3 regions, with RNA transcripts as the source. The TCR CDR3 first-round RT-PCR relied on the HTBI primer set. One entry per CDR3 protein, called by TCRdb with MiXCR from the multiplex PCR reads. Here the sample spans fewer than 500,000 distinct CDR3 sequences, about 13% being singletons. Sequenced: blood. All receptors come from a man under 40 with Graves' hyperthyroidism that later progressed to Graves' ophthalmopathy.

This clonotype came up many times. The V gene is TRBV2, the J gene TRBJ2-7; the D gene is possibly TRBD1 (6 bases). The V gene's germline CDR1 is SNHLY and CDR2 FYNNEI. CDR3 length equals 14 residues. The germline V and J ends were trimmed by 3 bases and 5 bases, with 14 bases remaining between them. For the CDR3, the DNA is TGTGCCAGCAGTGACCAGGGGAGAATTCACGAGCAGTACTTC. It encodes CASSDQGRIHEQYF.

This clonotype was recorded at least ten times. The chain carries TRBV28 and TRBJ1-2; possible D gene TRBD1, 6 bases. This CDR3 has 14 amino acids. CDR1 and CDR2 from the germline V gene are MDHEN and SYDVKM. The V and J ends lost 8 bases and 8 bases respectively, with 21 bases between them. The CDR3 DNA reads as TGTGCCAGCGTATTCGGGGGGGCGCCTTACGGCTACACCTTC. Protein: CASVFGGAPYGYTF.

This chain uses TRBV20-1 with TRBJ1-4, with a possible D match to TRBD1 (5 bases). The CDR3 runs to 13 residues. V lost 6 bases and J lost 7, with 15 bases in between. Per the germline V gene, CDR1 is DFQATT and CDR2 is SNEGSKA (reference sequence). The CDR3 coding sequence is TGCAGTGCCAAGTCTGGGGCGGGTGAAAAACTGTTTTTT. Amino acid sequence: CSAKSGAGEKLFF.

The chain employs TRBV29-1 and TRBJ2-7, with TRBD2 matching over 9 bases. The V gene's germline CDR1 is SQVTM and CDR2 ANQGSEA. J was trimmed by 0 bases and V by 8 bases; bases with no gene match: 8. The CDR3 has 14 amino acids. CDR3 nucleotides: TGCAGCTATGCGCGGGGGGGGAGCTCCTACGAGCAGTACTTC. The encoded protein is CSYARGGSSYEQYF.

This CDR3 reads CASRAGSTTEAFF. CDR3 coding DNA: TGTGCCAGCAGGGCAGGGAGTACTACTGAAGCTTTCTTT. This chain joins TRBV6-1 and TRBJ1-1; D is possibly TRBD1 (5 bases). V was pared by 6 bases and J by 5 bases, with 13 bases between. Germline V gene sequence: CDR1 MNHNS, CDR2 SASEGT. This CDR3 has 13 residues.

In the case of this clonotype: A much larger clone is a single base away; this may be a read error. The chain has TRBV7-3 and TRBJ2-2, with D possibly being TRBD2 (7 bases). CDR1 and CDR2 from the germline V gene are SGHTA and FQGTGA. V was pared by 5 bases and J by 0 bases, with 13 bases between. The CDR3 runs to 16 residues. CDR3: CASSLRGAANTGELFF. The CDR3 region has the DNA TGTGCCAGCAGCCTTCGGGGGGCTGCGAACACCGGGGAGCTGTTTTTT. Complete variable domain (other parts from reference TRBV7-3 and TRBJ2-2): GAGVSQTPSNKVTEKGKYVELRCDPISGHTALYWYRQSLGQGPEFLIYFQGTGAADDSGLPNDRFFAVRPEGSVSTLKIQRTERGDSAVYLCASSLRGAANTGELFFGEGSRLTVL.

This chain uses TRBV4-1 with TRBJ1-2; 7 bases fit TRBD1. The CDR3 has 14 residues. CDR1 is MGHRA and CDR2 is YSYEKL in the germline V gene. Trimming cost V 1 base and J 8 bases; bases outside gene matches: 7. The CDR3 sequence: CASSQVRDRRGYTF. The CDR3 DNA sequence: TGCGCCAGCAGCCAAGTAAGGGACAGACGGGGCTACACCTTC.

There are a few counts of this clonotype. The J gene is TRBJ2-6, the V gene TRBV20-1, with D hard to call. Germline V lookup: CDR1 DFQATT, CDR2 SNEGSKA (reference sequence). Deletions cut 4 bases from V and 0 bases from J, with 7 bases between. The CDR3 contains 14 residues. The CDR3 region is CSAITASGANVLTF. In DNA, the CDR3 is TGCAGTGCTATAACAGCCTCTGGGGCCAACGTCCTGACTTTC.

This clonotype was seen many times. The chain couples TRBV12-3 or TRBV12-4 to TRBJ1-2, with 10 bases lining up with TRBD1. The CDR3 consists of 14 residues. Unmatched junction bases numbered 3, after V lost 5 bases and J lost 3 bases. The CDR3 sequence: CASSKTGGDYGYTF. CDR3 nucleotide sequence: TGTGCCAGCAGTAAGACAGGGGGCGACTATGGCTACACCTTC.

This clonotype was picked up a small number of times. V gene TRBV25-1 combines with J gene TRBJ1-2, with D perhaps TRBD1 (6 bases). From germline, CDR1 is MGHDK and CDR2 SYGVNS. The V end was cut by 2 bases, the J end by 7 bases, with 11 bases between. The CDR3 has 13 residues. The CDR3 coding sequence is TGTGCCAGCAGTGAAACAGGGTATATTGGCTACACCTTC. Protein product: CASSETGYIGYTF.

About this clonotype itself: The junction departs from germline at one end; a sequencing error may be responsible. The V gene is TRBV6-4, the J gene TRBJ1-5, with D hard to call. CDR3 length equals 16 residues. CDR1 and CDR2 (germline): MRHNA, SNTAGT. In DNA form, the CDR3 reads TGTGCCAGCCGTGACCGAGGGAGATTTAGCAATCAGCCCCAGCATTTT. Translation gives CASRDRGRFSNQPQHF.

This clonotype showed up many times. The chain has TRBV28 and TRBJ1-1; 8 bases match TRBD1. The CDR3 covers 16 residues. Germline-derived CDR1 and CDR2 are MDHEN and SYDVKM. Unmatched junction bases numbered 7, after V lost 3 bases and J lost 1 base. Here the CDR3 DNA reads TGTGCCAGCAGTTTCGTGGGGGACAGGAGGAACACTGAAGCTTTCTTT. It translates to CASSFVGDRRNTEAFF.

This clonotype was found many times. CDR3: CASSYRDFKETQYF. In DNA form, the CDR3 reads TGTGCCAGCAGCTACCGGGACTTTAAAGAGACCCAGTACTTC. This chain uses TRBV3-1 with TRBJ2-5, with D possibly matching TRBD2 (6 bases). The CDR3 spans 14 residues. V lost 5 bases, J lost 3 bases, and 13 bases lay in between. Germline loops: CDR1 LGHDT, CDR2 YNNKEL (reference sequence).

This chain joins TRBV7-2 and TRBJ1-4; TRBD1 aligns across 7 bases. CDR1 and CDR2 (germline): SGHTA, FQGNSA. The CDR3 has 13 amino acids. After removal of 5 bases from V and 8 bases from J, the junction contained 5 bases not matched to a gene. The chain's CDR3 is CASSPKTGEKLFF. In nucleotides, the CDR3 is TGTGCCAGCAGCCCCAAGACAGGGGAAAAACTGTTTTTT.

This clonotype was counted at least ten times. The chain employs TRBV20-1 and TRBJ2-7; D not certain. This CDR3 is built from 14 residues. The germline CDR1 and CDR2 sequences are DFQATT and SNEGSKA (reference sequence). Trimming stripped 0 bases from V and 2 bases from J, with 11 bases between. The CDR3 DNA follows: TGCAGTGCTAGAGATCGAGGATTAACCTACGAGCAGTACTTC. Its translation: CSARDRGLTYEQYF.

The table lists this clonotype with many counts. The rearrangement joins TRBV4-2 to TRBJ2-5; 12 nucleotides align to TRBD2. Per germline, CDR1 LGHNA and CDR2 YNFKEQ. The V and J ends lost 4 bases and 5 bases, in that order; junction bases with no gene match: 5. The CDR3 loop spans 15 amino acids. CDR3 amino acids: CASSPGLAGKETQYF. Here the CDR3 DNA reads TGTGCCAGCAGCCCCGGACTAGCGGGGAAGGAGACCCAGTACTTC.

This chain links TRBV5-1 with TRBJ1-4; 11 nucleotides match TRBD1. The V and J ends lost 2 bases and 0 bases, in that order; junction bases with no gene match: 6. This CDR3 contains 18 residues. Germline V CDR1 and CDR2: SGHRS, YFSETQ. The CDR3 loop is CASSFRDRGDSTNEKLFF. CDR3 sequence (DNA): TGCGCCAGCAGCTTCCGGGACAGGGGGGACTCAACTAATGAAAAACTGTTTTTT. Combining the CDR3 with reference TRBV5-1 and TRBJ1-4 gives the whole variable domain KAGVTQTPRYLIKTRGQQVTLSCSPISGHRSVSWYQQTPGQGLQFLFEYFSETQRNKGNFPGRFSGRQFSNSRSEMNVSTLELGDSALYLCASSFRDRGDSTNEKLFFGSGTQLSVL.

The sample holds one count of this clonotype. This chain uses TRBV6-2 or TRBV6-3 with TRBJ1-2, with 7 nucleotides matching TRBD1. The CDR3 length is 14 residues. V trimming: 0 bases; J trimming: 8 bases; junction bases outside the gene matches: 6. Germline V gene lookup returns CDR1 MNHEY and CDR2 SVGEGT. The chain's CDR3 is CASSYSTGRGGYTF. The CDR3, as DNA: TGTGCCAGCAGTTACTCGACAGGGCGGGGCGGCTACACCTTC.

This clonotype came up many times. V gene TRBV28 combines with J gene TRBJ2-1; possibly TRBD1 for D (7 bases). CDR3 size: 15 residues. Trimming shortened V by 3 bases and J by 4 bases, and 13 bases separated the two germline ends. The germline CDR1 and CDR2 sequences are MDHEN and SYDVKM. The CDR3 nucleotides are TGTGCCAGCAGTTTTAGGAGGGGGCGGTACAATGAGCAGTTCTTC. Amino acid sequence: CASSFRRGRYNEQFF.

Only one count was recorded for this clonotype. Just one base apart from a much larger clone, this may be a read error. This chain connects TRBV9 to TRBJ2-7; D possibly uses TRBD1 or TRBD2 (5 bases each). Trimming stripped 1 base from V and 7 bases from J, with 15 bases between. CDR3 length: 14 amino acids. The germline gives CDR1 SGDLS, CDR2 YYNGEE. The CDR3 DNA sequence: TGTGCCAGCAGCGTACAGGGTCAGGGAGATGAGCAGTACTTC. This sequence encodes CASSVQGQGDEQYF.

This clonotype came up many times. The chain joins TRBV3-1 to TRBJ2-7, with D perhaps given as TRBD1 or TRBD2 (5 bases each). Germline CDR1 reads LGHDT; CDR2 reads YNNKEL (reference sequence). V was shortened by 4 bases and J by 5 bases, with 15 bases between the two germline ends. This CDR3 contains 14 residues. The CDR3, as DNA: TGTGCCAGCAGCCCCGGACTGGGGGACGACGAGCAGTACTTC. The encoded protein is CASSPGLGDDEQYF.

At least ten counts were recorded for this clonotype. This chain connects TRBV12-3 or TRBV12-4 to TRBJ1-2; D remains unclear. Trimming left V 1 base short and J 4 bases short, with 10 bases between. There are 14 residues in the CDR3. The CDR3 DNA sequence: TGTGCCAGCAGTTTAGGGGGTCAAAGCTATGGCTACACCTTC. Its translation: CASSLGGQSYGYTF.

This sequence joins TRBV9 and TRBJ2-3; D is undetermined. The CDR3 is 14 amino acids. Trimming stripped 0 bases from V and 6 bases from J, with 11 bases between. The germline gives CDR1 SGDLS, CDR2 YYNGEE. The CDR3 nucleotides are TGTGCCAGCAGCGTAGAATTGGTCTCTGATACGCAGTATTTT. This gives the protein CASSVELVSDTQYF.